What follows describes a single T cell receptor (beta chain). A read error may account for a junction end that differs from germline. This entry comes from a study of T cells in Graves' hyperthyroidism and ophthalmopathy. Across the whole study: Peripheral blood sampling occurred at initial diagnosis, before any treatment.

TCR beta CDR3 region amplification was performed from RNA transcripts. HTBI primers drove first-round RT-PCR of the TCR CDR3. TCRdb reprocessed the multiplex PCR reads with MiXCR, giving one entry per CDR3 protein. The profile shows around 530,000 distinct CDR3 sequences, roughly a sixth of them singletons. This CDR3 region has 15 residues. The germline V gene has CDR1 LGHNA and CDR2 YSLEER. The V call is TRBV4-3, the J call TRBJ1-1, with D maybe TRBD1 (5 bases). The clonotype was recovered from a young woman with Graves' ophthalmopathy. The sample comprised blood. CDR3 nucleotides: TGCACCAGCAGCCAAGATTTTCCGGGACCTGCGACAACTTTCTTT. Its translation: CTSSQDFPGPATTFF.